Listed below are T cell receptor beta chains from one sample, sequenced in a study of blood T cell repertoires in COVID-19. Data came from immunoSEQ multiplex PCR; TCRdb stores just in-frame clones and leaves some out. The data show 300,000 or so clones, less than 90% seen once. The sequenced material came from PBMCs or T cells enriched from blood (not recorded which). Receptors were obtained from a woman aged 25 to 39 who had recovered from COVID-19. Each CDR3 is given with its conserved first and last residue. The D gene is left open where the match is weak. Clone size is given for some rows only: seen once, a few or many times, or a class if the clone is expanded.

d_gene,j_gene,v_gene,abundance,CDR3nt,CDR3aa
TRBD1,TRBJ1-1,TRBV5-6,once,TGTGCCAGCAGGTACCGGGACAGGGCTATGAACACTGAAGCTTTCTTT,CASRYRDRAMNTEAFF
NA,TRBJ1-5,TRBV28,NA,TGTGCCAGCAGTTTAGGGGGGGCGAACAATCAGCCCCAGCATTTT,CASSLGGANNQPQHF
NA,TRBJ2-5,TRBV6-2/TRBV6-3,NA,TGTGCCAGCAGTTCGTTGACCCTCCTCGGGGAGACCCAGTACTTC,CASSSLTLLGETQYF
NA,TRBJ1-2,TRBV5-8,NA,TGTGCCAGCAGCTTGAGCGGGCCTTACTTCTATGGCTACACCTTC,CASSLSGPYFYGYTF
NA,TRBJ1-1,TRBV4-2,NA,TGTGCCAGCAGCCAAGATAGAGTTAAAGCTTTCTTT,CASSQDRVKAFF
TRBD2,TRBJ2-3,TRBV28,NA,TGTGCCAGCAGTATGCGGACTAGCGGGGCTAGCACAGATACGCAGTATTTT,CASSMRTSGASTDTQYF
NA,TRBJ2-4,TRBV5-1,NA,TGCGCCAGCAGCCCGGAGGGACAGCAGAGCATTCAGTACTTC,CASSPEGQQSIQYF
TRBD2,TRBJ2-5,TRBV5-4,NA,TGTGCCAGCAGACCCGGGACGCGGGGGGAACAAGAGACCCAGTACTTC,CASRPGTRGEQETQYF
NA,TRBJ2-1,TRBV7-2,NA,TGTGCCAGCAGCGGACAGTACAATGAGCAGTTCTTC,CASSGQYNEQFF
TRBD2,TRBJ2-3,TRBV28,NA,TGTGCCAGCAGTCCCCGGAGTAGCGGGGGGGCCGGTAGCACAGATACGCAGTATTTT,CASSPRSSGGAGSTDTQYF
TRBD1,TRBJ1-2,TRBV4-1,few,TGCGCCAGCAGCCAAGAATTGACAGGGAGGTTTTATGGCTACACCTTC,CASSQELTGRFYGYTF
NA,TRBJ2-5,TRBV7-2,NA,TGTGCCAGCAGCTTAACTGTCCCCGGGACCCAGTACTTC,CASSLTVPGTQYF
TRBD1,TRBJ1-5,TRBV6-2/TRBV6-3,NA,TGTGCCAGCAGTTATCAGGGGGCTGGCAATCAGCCCCAGCATTTT,CASSYQGAGNQPQHF
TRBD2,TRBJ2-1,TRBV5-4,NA,TGTGCCAGCAGCTGGACTAGCGGGGGGGCAGGAGAGCAGTTCTTC,CASSWTSGGAGEQFF
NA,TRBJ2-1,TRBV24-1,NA,TGTGCCACCAGTGATTACAAGTACAATGAGCAGTTCTTC,CATSDYKYNEQFF
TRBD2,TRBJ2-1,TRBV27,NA,TGTGCCAGCAGTCGGACTAGCGGGGGACCCTACTACAATGAGCAGTTCTTC,CASSRTSGGPYYNEQFF
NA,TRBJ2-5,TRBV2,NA,TGTGCCAGCAGCGCGGACAGAAGGGAGACCCAGTACTTC,CASSADRRETQYF
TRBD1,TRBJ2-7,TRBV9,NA,TGTGCCAGCAGCTCGGGACAGCCCTACGAGCAGTACTTC,CASSSGQPYEQYF
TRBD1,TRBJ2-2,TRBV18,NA,TGTGCCAGCTCACCCTCACAGACAGGGGCGGGAACCGGGGAGCTGTTTTTT,CASSPSQTGAGTGELFF
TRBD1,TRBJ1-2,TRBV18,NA,TGTGCCAGCTCACCACCTAACCGGGACAGGGTGGATGGCTACACCTTC,CASSPPNRDRVDGYTF
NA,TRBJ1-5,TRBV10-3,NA,TGTGCCATCAGTGTGGACATTAGCAATCAGCCCCAGCATTTT,CAISVDISNQPQHF
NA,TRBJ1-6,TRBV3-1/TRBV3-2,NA,TGTGCCAGCAGCTCAGAGGCGGGGAGCTCCTATAATTCACCCCTCCACTTT,CASSSEAGSSYNSPLHF
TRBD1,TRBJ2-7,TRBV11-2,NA,TGTGCCAGCCACAGGACAGGGGTTGCTTACGAGCAGTACTTC,CASHRTGVAYEQYF
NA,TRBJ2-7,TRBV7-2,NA,TGTGCCAGCAGCTTAGGTGTGGGGAGTTGGGGCGAGCAGTACTTC,CASSLGVGSWGEQYF
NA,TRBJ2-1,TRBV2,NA,TGTGCCAGCAGTGACACAGGGTCCTACAATGAGCAGTTCTTC,CASSDTGSYNEQFF
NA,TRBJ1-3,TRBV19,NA,TGTGCCAGTACCGGATTTGACACCAACTCTGGAAACACCATATATTTT,CASTGFDTNSGNTIYF
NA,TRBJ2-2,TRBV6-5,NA,TGTGCCAGCAGTTACTCGAGGGACACCGGGGAGCTGTTTTTT,CASSYSRDTGELFF
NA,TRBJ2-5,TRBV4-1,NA,TGCGCCAGCAGCCAAGTGCAGTGGGGAGTTACTCAAGAGACCCAGTACTTC,CASSQVQWGVTQETQYF
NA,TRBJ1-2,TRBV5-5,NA,TGTGCCAGCAGCTTGGTGTCCCAGGGGAACTATGGCTACACCTTC,CASSLVSQGNYGYTF
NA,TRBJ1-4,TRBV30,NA,TGTGCCTGGAGCCCCTCCTGGGGCAGGATCCATGAAAAACTGTTTTTT,CAWSPSWGRIHEKLFF
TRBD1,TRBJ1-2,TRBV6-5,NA,TGTGCCAGTGCCCGGGACAGGGGGTATGGCTACACCTTC,CASARDRGYGYTF
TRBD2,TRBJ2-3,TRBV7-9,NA,TGTGCCAGCAGCCCGCGGGGGGGAGGGATGGGCACAGATACGCAGTATTTT,CASSPRGGGMGTDTQYF
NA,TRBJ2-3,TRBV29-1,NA,TGCAGCGTTGACAGGACAGATACGCAGTATTTT,CSVDRTDTQYF
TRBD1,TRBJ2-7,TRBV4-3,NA,TGCGCCAGCAGCCAACAAGCCCTAACAGGGGGCGCGGGTGAGCAGTACTTC,CASSQQALTGGAGEQYF
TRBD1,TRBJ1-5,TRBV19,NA,TGTGCCAGTAGTATAGAGGGACAGGGGGTTCAGCCCCAGCATTTT,CASSIEGQGVQPQHF
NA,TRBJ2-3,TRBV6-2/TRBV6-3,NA,TGTGCCAGCAGCCCCGGGGAGCTAGCGCAGTATTTT,CASSPGELAQYF
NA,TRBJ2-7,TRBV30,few,TGTGCCTCTACGCGGCAGGGCAGCACCTACGAGCAGTACTTC,CASTRQGSTYEQYF
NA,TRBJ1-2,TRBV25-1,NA,TGTGCCAGCAGTGAAGGACAGAACTATGGCTACACCTTC,CASSEGQNYGYTF
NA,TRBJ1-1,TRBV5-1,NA,TGCGCCAGCAGCTTGTCGGTCAGGGACACTGAAGCTTTCTTT,CASSLSVRDTEAFF
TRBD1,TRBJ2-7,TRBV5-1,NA,TGCGCCAGCAGCTTAGAAGGGGACAGGGTCGACGAGCAGTACTTC,CASSLEGDRVDEQYF
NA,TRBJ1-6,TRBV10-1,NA,TGCGCCAGCAGTGAGCTGGACACCTATAATTCACCCCTCCACTTT,CASSELDTYNSPLHF
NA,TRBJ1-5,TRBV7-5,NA,TGTGTCAGAAGCTTAGTTAGGCCAGGGGTCCAGCCCCAGCATTTT,CVRSLVRPGVQPQHF
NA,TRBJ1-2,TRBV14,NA,TGTGCCAGCAGCCAAGTAGGAGCTAACTATGGCTACACCTTC,CASSQVGANYGYTF
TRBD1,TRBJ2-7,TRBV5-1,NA,TGCGCCAGCAGCCGCGGACAGGGGGACGAGCAGTACTTC,CASSRGQGDEQYF
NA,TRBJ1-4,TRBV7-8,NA,TGTGCCAGCAGCTATCGTAACAGGGAAGATGAAAAACTGTTTTTT,CASSYRNREDEKLFF
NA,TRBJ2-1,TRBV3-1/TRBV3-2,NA,TGTGCCAGCAGCCAAAAGGACTTTCTCCTCTACAATGAGCAGTTCTTC,CASSQKDFLLYNEQFF
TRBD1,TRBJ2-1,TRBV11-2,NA,TGTGCCAGCAGCGCCCTAACCAGGGGGCAAGAGCAGTTCTTC,CASSALTRGQEQFF
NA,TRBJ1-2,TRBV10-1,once,TGCGCCAGCAGTGAGTTCGGGCAGGGTAACTATGGCTACACCTTC,CASSEFGQGNYGYTF
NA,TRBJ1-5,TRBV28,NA,TGTGCCAGCAGTGGTCACTTGGGCAGGGGCAATCAGCCCCAGCATTTT,CASSGHLGRGNQPQHF
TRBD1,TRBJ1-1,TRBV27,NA,TGTGCCAGCAGTCGATCCGGGACAGGGGGCGAAGCTTTCTTT,CASSRSGTGGEAFF
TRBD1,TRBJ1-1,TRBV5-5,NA,TGTGCCAGCAGCTTGGGACCAGGGGGGCTTGAAGCTTTCTTT,CASSLGPGGLEAFF
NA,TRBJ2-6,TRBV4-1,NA,TGCGCCAGCAGCCAAGTCGGCGTCCTGACTTTC,CASSQVGVLTF
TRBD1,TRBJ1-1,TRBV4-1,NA,TGCGCCAGCAGCCAACCGGGACAGGCCGGCGGTGAAGCTTTCTTT,CASSQPGQAGGEAFF